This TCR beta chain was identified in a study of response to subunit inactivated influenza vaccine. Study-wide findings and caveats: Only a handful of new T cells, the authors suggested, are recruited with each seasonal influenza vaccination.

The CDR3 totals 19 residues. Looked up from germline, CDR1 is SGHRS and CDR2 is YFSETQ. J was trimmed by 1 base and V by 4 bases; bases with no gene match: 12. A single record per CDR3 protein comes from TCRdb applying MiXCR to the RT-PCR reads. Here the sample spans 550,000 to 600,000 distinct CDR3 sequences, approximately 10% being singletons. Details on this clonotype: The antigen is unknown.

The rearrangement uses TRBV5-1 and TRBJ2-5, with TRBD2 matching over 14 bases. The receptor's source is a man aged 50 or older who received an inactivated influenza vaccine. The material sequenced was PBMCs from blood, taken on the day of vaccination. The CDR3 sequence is CASSTGTSGGLLRQETQYF. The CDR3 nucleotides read TGCGCCAGCAGCACCGGGACTAGCGGGGGACTTCTACGCCAAGAGACCCAGTACTTC.